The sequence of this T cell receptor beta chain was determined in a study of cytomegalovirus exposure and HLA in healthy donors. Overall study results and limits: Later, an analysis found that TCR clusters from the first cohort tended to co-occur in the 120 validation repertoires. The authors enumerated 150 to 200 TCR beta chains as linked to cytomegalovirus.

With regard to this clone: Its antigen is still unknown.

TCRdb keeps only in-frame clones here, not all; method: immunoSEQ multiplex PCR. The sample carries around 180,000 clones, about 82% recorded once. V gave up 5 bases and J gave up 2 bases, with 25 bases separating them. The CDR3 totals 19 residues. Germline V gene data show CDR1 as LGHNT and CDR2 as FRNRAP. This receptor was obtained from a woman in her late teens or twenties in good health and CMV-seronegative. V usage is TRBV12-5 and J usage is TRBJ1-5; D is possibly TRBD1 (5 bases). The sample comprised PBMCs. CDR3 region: CASGPPTGSHHLRNQPQHF. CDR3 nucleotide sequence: TGTGCTAGTGGTCCGCCCACAGGTTCCCACCATCTGCGCAATCAGCCCCAGCATTTT.